Following are 27 T cell receptor beta chains from one sample sequenced in a study of T-cell memory formation after mild COVID-19. MiXCR, applied by TCRdb to the 5' RACE reads, yields one record per CDR3 protein. The table records some 57,000 distinct CDR3 sequences, 10% to 15% of them present only once. Material for sequencing was PBMCs or a T cell subset sorted from them (not recorded which). All receptors come from a man younger than 30 who had mild COVID-19 (a few samples of this study predate the infection). Cell type and time point are not known.

This clonotype came up many times. The chain employs TRBV4-3 and TRBJ2-2; 13 positions match TRBD2. Trimming took 3 bases from V and 4 from J; bases not matched to a gene: 11. Germline V gives CDR1 LGHNA, CDR2 YSLEER. This CDR3 is built from 19 residues. The CDR3 DNA sequence: TGCGCCAGCAGCCACATCACGGGACTAGCGGGGATTATCACCGGGGAGCTGTTTTTT. It yields the protein CASSHITGLAGIITGELFF.

This clonotype was counted at least ten times. The CDR3 coding sequence is TGTGCCAGCAGTCCATACTTAAAGCGCACAGATACGCAGTATTTT. It is translated as CASSPYLKRTDTQYF. V usage is TRBV12-3 or TRBV12-4 and J usage is TRBJ2-3; no definite D call. V was pared by 5 bases and J by 1 base, with 13 bases between. The CDR3 runs to 15 residues.

This clonotype was seen a few times. The gene calls are TRBV6-2 or TRBV6-3 and TRBJ1-5; D remains ambiguous. V lost 2 bases, J lost 6 bases, and 14 bases lay in between. CDR1 and CDR2 (germline): MNHEY, SVGEGT. This CDR3 contains 15 residues. This chain's CDR3 is CASSYPGPGFQPQHF. CDR3 coding DNA: TGTGCCAGCAGTTACCCGGGCCCCGGGTTTCAGCCCCAGCATTTT.

The chain joins TRBV4-1 to TRBJ2-7, with TRBD2 matching 11 bases. The CDR3 contains 16 residues. CDR1 and CDR2 from the germline V gene are MGHRA and YSYEKL. Germline trimming cut 0 bases from V and 4 bases from J; bases unmatched to any gene: 5. CDR3 region: CASSQEGTSGAYEQYF. The CDR3, as DNA: TGCGCCAGCAGCCAAGAAGGGACTAGCGGAGCATACGAGCAGTACTTC.

This clonotype has at least ten counts. The chain couples TRBV7-2 to TRBJ2-1; D may be TRBD2 (5 bases). CDR1 SGHTA and CDR2 FQGNSA come from the germline V gene. Trimming took off 4 bases at V and 7 bases at J, with 11 bases between the two ends. The CDR3 spans 13 residues. CDR3 in amino acids: CASSSSSWNEQFF. For the CDR3, the DNA is TGTGCCAGCAGCTCCTCTAGCTGGAATGAGCAGTTCTTC. The variable domain in full, with the rest retrieved from reference TRBV7-2 and TRBJ2-1, is GAGVSQSPSNKVTEKGKDVELRCDPISGHTALYWYRQSLGQGLEFLIYFQGNSAPDKSGLPSDRFSAERTGGSVSTLTIQRTQQEDSAVYLCASSSSSWNEQFFGPGTRLTVL.

At least ten counts were recorded for this clonotype. The chain carries TRBV6-5 and TRBJ2-7; 9 bases map to TRBD1. The CDR3 is made up of 14 amino acids. With 6 bases clipped from V and 5 bases from J, the junction kept 8 bases outside the gene matches. The germline gives CDR1 MNHEY, CDR2 SVGAGI. Written as DNA, the CDR3 is TGTGCCAGCAGACAGGGACAGGGTCGTAACGAGCAGTACTTC. Translated: CASRQGQGRNEQYF.

This clonotype was seen a few times. This chain links TRBV5-6 with TRBJ2-1; 8 bases match TRBD2. Unmatched junction bases numbered 9, after V lost 2 bases and J lost 8 bases. CDR1 and CDR2 (germline): SGHDT, YYEEEE. The CDR3 loop spans 15 amino acids. The CDR3 protein is CASSFDQRGIDEQFF. As DNA, the CDR3 is TGTGCCAGCAGCTTTGACCAGCGGGGGATCGATGAGCAGTTCTTC.

The sample holds a few counts of this clonotype. The rearrangement links TRBV7-8 to TRBJ1-5; D gene unclear. The germline gives CDR1 SGHVS, CDR2 FQNEAQ. Trimming stripped 1 base from V and 4 bases from J, with 11 bases between. The CDR3 runs to 15 residues. CDR3 in DNA: TGTGCCAGCAGCTTAGGGGGAGTCTTAAATCAGCCCCAGCATTTT. Protein product: CASSLGGVLNQPQHF.

The V and J genes are TRBV15 and TRBJ1-1; tentative D call: TRBD1 (6 bases). Germline values: CDR1 LNHNV, CDR2 YYDKDF (reference sequence). CDR3 length equals 13 residues. The V gene lost 3 bases and the J gene lost 1 base, with 6 bases spanning the gap. CDR3 amino acids: CATSRDRNTEAFF. For the CDR3, the DNA is TGTGCCACCAGCAGGGACAGGAACACTGAAGCTTTCTTT.

This clonotype is a singleton in its sample. The CDR3 DNA sequence: TGTGCCAGCAGCATACAGGGGTTTAATTCACCCCTCCACTTT. It is translated as CASSIQGFNSPLHF. The chain couples TRBV5-5 to TRBJ1-6; 7 bases are shared with TRBD1. This CDR3 has 14 residues. Germline CDR1 and CDR2: SGHKS and YYEKEE (reference sequence). The ends lost 4 bases at V and 6 bases at J; junction bases unmatched: 4. Full variable domain (missing parts from reference TRBV5-5 and TRBJ1-6): DAGVTQSPTHLIKTRGQQVTLRCSPISGHKSVSWYQQVLGQGPQFIFQYYEKEERGRGNFPDRFSARQFPNYSSELNVNALLLGDSALYLCASSIQGFNSPLHFGNGTRLTVT.

This clonotype showed up just a few times. The chain combines TRBV7-9 with TRBJ2-1; D remains unclear. With 7 bases removed from V and 8 bases from J, the gap between germline ends came to 9 bases. This CDR3 region has 11 residues. In germline, CDR1 is SEHNR, CDR2 FQNEAQ (reference sequence). As DNA, the CDR3 is TGTGCCAGCACGCTTCAGGATGAGCAGTTCTTC. Protein: CASTLQDEQFF.

The J gene is TRBJ1-4, the V gene TRBV12-3 or TRBV12-4, with D hard to call. V was shortened by 6 bases and J by 7 bases, with 15 bases between the two germline ends. This CDR3 is 14 amino acids long. CDR3 nucleotides: TGTGCCAGCAGCCCATCCTGGGGAATTGAAAAACTGTTTTTT. Translating it yields CASSPSWGIEKLFF.

Only one count was recorded for this clonotype. This sequence joins TRBV23-1 and TRBJ2-5; 7 nucleotides match TRBD2. TRBV23-1 is noted as an ORF with a role that remains uncertain. J gave up 1 base and V 1 base, and 3 bases lay outside the gene matches. The CDR3 runs 15 residues. The CDR3 protein is CASSQLLAVQETQYF. In nucleotides, the CDR3 is TGCGCCAGCAGTCAATTGCTAGCGGTCCAAGAGACCCAGTACTTC.

J is TRBJ1-3 and V is TRBV12-3 or TRBV12-4; tentative D call: TRBD1 (5 bases). The CDR3 has 14 amino acids. V shed 11 bases and J shed 3 bases, with 17 bases lying between them. This CDR3 reads CAGGRAPLGNTIYF. The CDR3 DNA sequence: TGTGCCGGGGGAAGGGCGCCGCTTGGAAACACCATATATTTT.

This rearrangement joins TRBV24-1 to TRBJ2-1, with a weak D call TRBD1 (6 bases). Trimming removed 3 bases at V and 11 bases at J, with 13 bases between. The CDR3 consists of 13 residues. The germline V gene has CDR1 KGHDR and CDR2 SFDVKD. The CDR3 nucleotides read TGTGCCACCAGTGATCCTACAGGGTTGAAGCAGTTCTTC. It is translated as CATSDPTGLKQFF.

There are a few counts of this clonotype. V gene TRBV29-1 combines with J gene TRBJ1-2, with 8 bases lining up with TRBD1. V dropped 6 bases and J dropped 4; count of bases not matched to a gene: 7. CDR3 size: 13 residues. Looked up from germline, CDR1 is SQVTM and CDR2 is ANQGSEA. CDR3 nucleotide sequence: TGCAGCGTAGGGACAGGAGTAGTCTATGGCTACACCTTC. Translated, it gives CSVGTGVVYGYTF. Complete variable domain (other parts from reference TRBV29-1 and TRBJ1-2): SAVISQKPSRDICQRGTSLTIQCQVDSQVTMMFWYRQQPGQSLTLIATANQGSEATYESGFVIDKFPISRPNLTFSTLTVSNMSPEDSSIYLCSVGTGVVYGYTFGSGTRLTVV.

In this sample, this clonotype turned up a few times. The chain recombines TRBV28 with TRBJ2-7; tentatively, D is TRBD1 (5 bases). Germline CDR1 is MDHEN and CDR2 is SYDVKM. V was trimmed by 2 bases and J by 6 bases, leaving 26 bases between them. The CDR3 is 18 residues long. The CDR3 nucleotides are TGTGCCAGCAGTTTAACGTGGAGCAGGGAATCTAGGCTACGCGAGCAGTACGTC. The encoded protein is CASSLTWSRESRLREQYV.

This clonotype has a handful of counts. V usage is TRBV20-1 and J usage is TRBJ1-4, with D uncertain. Between the trimmed V and J ends, which lost 3 bases and 4 bases, there was a span of 9 bases. The length of the CDR3 is 13 residues. Germline CDR1 and CDR2: DFQATT and SNEGSKA (reference sequence). The CDR3 bases are TGCAGTGCTAGCGGGCGGGTTAATGAAAAACTGTTTTTT. Amino acids: CSASGRVNEKLFF.

This clonotype was recorded many times. The chain combines TRBV18 with TRBJ2-7; TRBD1 matches 7 bases. With 5 bases clipped from V and 6 bases from J, the junction kept 7 bases outside the gene matches. CDR3 length equals 13 residues. CDR1 KGHSH and CDR2 LQKENI come from the germline V gene. CDR3 in amino acids: CASSSTGVSEQYF. The CDR3 DNA sequence: TGTGCCAGCTCATCAACAGGGGTTAGCGAGCAGTACTTC. Full variable domain (remainder filled in from reference TRBV18 and TRBJ2-7): NAGVMQNPRHLVRRRGQEARLRCSPMKGHSHVYWYRQLPEEGLKFMVYLQKENIIDESGMPKERFSAEFPKEGPSILRIQQVVRGDSAAYFCASSSTGVSEQYFGPGTRLTVT.

V and J are TRBV15 and TRBJ1-1; 9 nucleotides match TRBD1. CDR1 and CDR2 from the germline V gene are LNHNV and YYDKDF (reference sequence). Trimming took 4 bases from V and 10 from J; bases not matched to a gene: 10. The CDR3 has 14 amino acids. CDR3 residues: CATSTGQGIWRAFF. In DNA, the CDR3 is TGTGCCACCAGCACCGGACAGGGGATCTGGCGAGCTTTCTTT.

This clonotype was picked up many times. This chain links TRBV27 with TRBJ2-7, with D possibly matching TRBD1 (5 bases). The V end was cut by 6 bases, the J end by 2 bases, with 17 bases between. Germline CDR1 is MNHEY and CDR2 is SMNVEV (reference sequence). This CDR3 has 15 residues. The CDR3 reads CASSPRAGSPYEQYV. CDR3 bases: TGTGCCAGCAGCCCCAGGGCAGGCAGTCCCTACGAGCAGTACGTC.

This chain joins TRBV11-2 and TRBJ2-7; D remains unclear. Germline V gene sequence: CDR1 SGHAT, CDR2 FQNNGV. V gave up 1 base and J gave up 2 bases, with 9 bases separating them. CDR3 length: 14 amino acids. CDR3 sequence: CASSLGPGPYEQYF. The CDR3 region has the DNA TGTGCCAGCAGCTTAGGCCCAGGTCCCTACGAGCAGTACTTC.

This clonotype was picked up a small number of times. V and J are TRBV20-1 and TRBJ2-2, with TRBD2 as a possible D gene (5 bases). Germline loops: CDR1 DFQATT, CDR2 SNEGSKA (reference sequence). The CDR3 loop spans 14 amino acids. Deletions cut 6 bases from V and 0 bases from J, with 11 bases between. Written as DNA, the CDR3 is TGCAGTGCCACGGGATCATCGAACACCGGGGAGCTGTTTTTT. Amino acids: CSATGSSNTGELFF.

The chain has TRBV20-1 and TRBJ2-3; perhaps D is TRBD1 or TRBD2 (6 bases each). CDR3 size: 13 residues. From germline, CDR1 is DFQATT and CDR2 SNEGSKA (reference sequence). Trimming pared 3 bases from V and 5 bases from J, leaving 12 bases between. The CDR3 region is CSASARGGDTQYF. The CDR3 bases are TGCAGTGCTAGTGCCAGGGGAGGAGATACGCAGTATTTT.

This clonotype was counted at least ten times. This chain joins TRBV9 and TRBJ2-5, with 8 bases identical to TRBD1. Germline-derived CDR1 and CDR2 are SGDLS and YYNGEE. This CDR3 region has 16 residues. V was pared by 0 bases and J by 2 bases, with 6 bases of the junction left unmatched. The CDR3 reads CASSVGTGSNQETQYF. The CDR3 DNA is TGTGCCAGCAGCGTAGGGACAGGGAGTAATCAAGAGACCCAGTACTTC.

This clonotype was detected only a few times. The chain has TRBV2 and TRBJ2-7; D gene unclear. In germline, CDR1 is SNHLY, CDR2 FYNNEI. The V end lost 8 bases, the J end lost 6 bases, and 23 bases lay between the germline ends. The CDR3 totals 15 residues. CDR3 region: CASGLGSLPFAEQYF. The DNA for the CDR3 is TGTGCCAGCGGCCTGGGGTCCTTGCCCTTCGCCGAGCAGTACTTC.

The chain links TRBV27 to TRBJ1-4; D is unclear. This CDR3 is built from 13 residues. V was cut by 6 bases and J by 1 base, with 6 bases left in between. In germline, CDR1 is MNHEY, CDR2 SMNVEV (reference sequence). CDR3 DNA: TGTGCCAGCAGCCCCCGAACTAATGAAAAACTGTTTTTT. Amino acid sequence: CASSPRTNEKLFF.